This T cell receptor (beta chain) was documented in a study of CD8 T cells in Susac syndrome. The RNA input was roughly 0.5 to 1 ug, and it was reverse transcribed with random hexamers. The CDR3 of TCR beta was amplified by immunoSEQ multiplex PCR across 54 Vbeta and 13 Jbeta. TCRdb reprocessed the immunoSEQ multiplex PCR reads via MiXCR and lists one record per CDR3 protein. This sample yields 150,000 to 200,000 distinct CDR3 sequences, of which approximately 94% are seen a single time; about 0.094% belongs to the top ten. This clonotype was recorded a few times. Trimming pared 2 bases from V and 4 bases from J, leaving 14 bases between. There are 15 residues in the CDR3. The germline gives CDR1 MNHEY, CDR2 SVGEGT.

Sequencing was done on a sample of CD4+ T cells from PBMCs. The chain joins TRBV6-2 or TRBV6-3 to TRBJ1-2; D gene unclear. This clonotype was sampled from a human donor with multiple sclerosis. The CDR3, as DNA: TGTGCCAGCAGTTACACGTCGGCTGGGAGCTATGGCTACACCTTC. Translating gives CASSYTSAGSYGYTF.